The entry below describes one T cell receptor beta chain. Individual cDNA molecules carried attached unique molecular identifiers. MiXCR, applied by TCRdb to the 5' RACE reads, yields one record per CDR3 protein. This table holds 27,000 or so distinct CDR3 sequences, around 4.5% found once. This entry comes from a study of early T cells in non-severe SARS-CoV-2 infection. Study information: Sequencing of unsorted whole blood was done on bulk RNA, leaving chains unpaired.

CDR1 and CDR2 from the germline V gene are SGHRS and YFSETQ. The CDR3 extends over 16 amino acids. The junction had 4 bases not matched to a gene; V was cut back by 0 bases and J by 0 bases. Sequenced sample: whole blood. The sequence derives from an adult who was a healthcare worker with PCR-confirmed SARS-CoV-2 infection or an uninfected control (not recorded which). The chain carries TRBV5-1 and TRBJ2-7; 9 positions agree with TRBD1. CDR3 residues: CASSLVPTGGSYEQYF. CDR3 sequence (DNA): TGCGCCAGCAGCTTGGTCCCGACAGGGGGCTCCTACGAGCAGTACTTC.